This T cell receptor (beta chain) derives from a study of blood T cell repertoires in COVID-19. Two consecutive negative NP/OP PCR tests, clearance, or resolved symptoms defined Cohort 3 recovery. The CDR3 consists of 14 residues. Germline values: CDR1 SGHRS, CDR2 YFSETQ. The V gene lost 4 bases and the J gene lost 2 bases, with 11 bases spanning the gap. Generated by immunoSEQ multiplex PCR, the TCRdb table keeps only in-frame clones and is missing some. The sample contains 170,000 or so clones, roughly 88% of which appear only once. V usage is TRBV5-1 and J usage is TRBJ2-3; possibly TRBD1 for D (6 bases). Specimen: PBMCs or T cells enriched from blood (not recorded which). The origin of this receptor is a woman in her 50s who had recovered from COVID-19. The CDR3 here is CASSADSTTDTQYF. In nucleotides, the CDR3 is TGCGCCAGCAGCGCGGACAGCACCACAGATACGCAGTATTTT.